This T cell receptor beta chain was identified in a study of blood T cell repertoires in COVID-19. Study overall: COVID-19 samples, acute and convalescent, were from the United States, Italy and Spain. The analysed material was cDNA or gDNA that came from T cells, B-cell-depleted T cells, or PBMCs.

V lost 4 bases, J lost 10 bases, and 8 bases stayed unmatched. CDR3 size: 15 residues. The germline gives CDR1 SGHRS, CDR2 YFSETQ. Original data processing: Nucleated cell number was recorded as an estimate derived from reference gene primer amplification. The protocol was immunoSEQ multiplex PCR, while the TCRdb copy is restricted to in-frame clones and leaves out a portion. From that table come the V and J calls and clone size; the DNA was used to work out D and trimming. Here the sample spans about 80,000 clones, around 77% being singletons. This receptor was identified in an older man with active or convalescent COVID-19. Sequencing was carried out using peripheral blood. The J gene is TRBJ1-6, the V gene TRBV5-1; 10 bases align to TRBD1. The CDR3 DNA follows: TGCGCCAGCAGCACCCGGGACAGGGGAAACTCACCCCTCCACTTT. Translating gives CASSTRDRGNSPLHF.